Presented here are 10 T cell receptor beta chains from one specimen sequenced in a study of radiation and T cells in renal cell carcinoma. Indicated time point: blood 4 weeks post-SBRT, at nephrectomy. Treatment meaning: 15 Gy SBRT to primary tumor, nephrectomy 4 weeks later. Libraries were prepared by immunoSEQ multiplex PCR; TCRdb keeps only in-frame clonotypes and omits some of them. Counted here are over 35,000 clones, 82% occurring once; the ten biggest clones make up 25% to 30%. Sequences were derived from blood, sampled from a patient whose treatment included radiotherapy and nephrectomy. These receptors were collected from an older woman with renal cell carcinoma.

The chain employs TRBV4-1 and TRBJ1-2; D is uncertain. The germline V gene encodes CDR1 MGHRA and CDR2 YSYEKL. V was trimmed by 2 bases and J by 0 bases, leaving 4 bases between them. There are 13 residues in the CDR3. As DNA, the CDR3 is TGCGCCAGCAGCCAAAGCACTAACTATGGCTACACCTTC. Protein sequence: CASSQSTNYGYTF.

The rearrangement uses TRBV7-9 and TRBJ2-3; TRBD2 matches at 8 bases. The CDR3 covers 15 residues. J gave up 5 bases and V 0 bases, and 4 bases lay outside the gene matches. Germline assignment: CDR1 SEHNR and CDR2 FQNEAQ (reference sequence). CDR3 DNA sequence: TGTGCCAGCAGCTTAGCTAGCGGGATGGGAGATACGCAGTATTTT. It codes for CASSLASGMGDTQYF.

The V and J genes are TRBV5-1 and TRBJ2-2; TRBD1 matches at 11 bases. This CDR3 region has 16 residues. Germline V gives CDR1 SGHRS, CDR2 YFSETQ. The V segment lost 4 bases and the J segment 4 bases; nucleotides outside the gene matches: 6. CDR3 amino acids: CASSLLGTGGTGELFF. The CDR3 DNA sequence: TGCGCCAGCAGCCTCCTGGGGACAGGGGGCACCGGGGAGCTGTTTTTT.

This clone has a single count. This chain joins TRBV6-5 and TRBJ1-3; D gene unclear. The CDR3 sequence is 13 residues long. The germline gives CDR1 MNHEY, CDR2 SVGAGI. Between the trimmed V and J ends, which lost 6 bases and 3 bases, there was a span of 9 bases. CDR3 amino acids: CASRGFVGNTIYF. The DNA of the CDR3 is TGTGCCAGCAGGGGTTTTGTTGGAAACACCATATATTTT.

The chain recombines TRBV4-1 with TRBJ2-1; D gene uncertain. This CDR3 spans 17 amino acids. Looked up from germline, CDR1 is MGHRA and CDR2 is YSYEKL. V was clipped by 1 base and J by 4 bases, with 17 bases between them. CDR3 residues: CASSQVPHSLGYNEQFF. CDR3 DNA sequence: TGCGCCAGCAGCCAAGTACCCCACAGCCTTGGGTACAATGAGCAGTTCTTC.

The genes are TRBV23-1 and TRBJ2-2; D perhaps matches TRBD2 (5 bases). TRBV23-1 qualifies as an ORF whose function is uncertain. The CDR3 extends over 18 amino acids. V lost 3 bases and J lost 0, with 17 bases in between. CDR3 DNA: TGCGCCAGCAGTCAGAGGGCTAACGATGATGCGAACACCGGGGAGCTGTTTTTT. Translating gives CASSQRANDDANTGELFF.

The genes are TRBV7-3 and TRBJ2-1; D unclear. The CDR3 totals 14 residues. V lost 5 bases to trimming and J lost 2 bases, with 10 bases between them. Germline assignment: CDR1 SGHTA and CDR2 FQGTGA. CDR3 protein: CASSPSATYNEQFF. The CDR3, as DNA: TGTGCCAGCAGCCCAAGTGCTACCTACAATGAGCAGTTCTTC.

The CDR3 region is CASSVWGGGTDTQYF. CDR3 coding DNA: TGTGCCAGCAGCGTATGGGGTGGGGGCACAGATACGCAGTATTTT. The chain carries TRBV9 and TRBJ2-3; D gene ambiguous. The CDR3 is made up of 15 amino acids. V lost 1 base to trimming and J lost 1 base, with 10 bases between them. CDR1 and CDR2 from the germline V gene are SGDLS and YYNGEE.

The DNA for the CDR3 is TGCGCCAGCAGCCCCAGAACGGGGGCTACTAACTATGGCTACACCTTC. Its protein is CASSPRTGATNYGYTF. The gene calls are TRBV5-1 and TRBJ1-2, with D possibly matching TRBD1 (6 bases). CDR3 length equals 16 residues. The V gene's germline CDR1 is SGHRS and CDR2 YFSETQ. With 4 bases removed from V and 0 bases from J, the gap between germline ends came to 16 bases.

V usage is TRBV19 and J usage is TRBJ2-7; D is perhaps TRBD1 (6 bases). With 3 bases removed from V and 5 bases from J, the gap between germline ends came to 11 bases. Looked up from germline, CDR1 is LNHDA and CDR2 is SQIVND (reference sequence). This CDR3 region has 13 residues. The chain's CDR3 is CASSIQGSNEQYF. Here the CDR3 DNA reads TGTGCCAGTAGTATTCAGGGGTCGAACGAGCAGTACTTC.